A selection of T cell receptor beta chains follows, all from one sample in a study of PD-1 blockade in mismatch repair-deficient tumors. These receptors are not linked to any known antigen. The repertoire was sequenced with immunoSEQ multiplex PCR; TCRdb's copy has only in-frame clones and lacks some. This sample has about 14,000 clones; around four fifths occur once, and the top ten carry about 22%. The sequences come from cells cultured in vitro, collected from a patient treated with pembrolizumab. The receptors shown here come from an adult with mismatch repair-deficient cancer. The CDR3 runs from the conserved cysteine through the conserved F or W. D genes are given only for firm matches. Size values are once, few and many counts, or a class for expanded clones, and some rows have none.

clone_size	j_call	d_call	v_call	cdr3_aa	cdr3_nt
NA	TRBJ2-2	NA	TRBV5-1	CASTLWGNTGELFF	TGCGCCAGCACCTTATGGGGTAACACCGGGGAGCTGTTTTTT
NA	TRBJ2-1	TRBD2	TRBV18	CASSVILAGEQFF	TGTGCCAGCTCCGTGATACTAGCGGGAGAGCAGTTCTTC
NA	TRBJ1-1	NA	TRBV11-2	CASSLGVKEAFF	TGTGCCAGCAGCTTAGGGGTTAAGGAAGCTTTCTTT
NA	TRBJ1-1	TRBD1	TRBV4-1	CASSQWDSLVEAFF	TGCGCCAGCAGCCAATGGGACAGTCTGGTTGAAGCTTTCTTT
NA	TRBJ1-1	NA	TRBV28	CASSLWVGGDTEAFF	TGTGCCAGCAGTTTATGGGTCGGGGGCGACACTGAAGCTTTCTTT
NA	TRBJ1-2	TRBD1	TRBV9	CASSVGTGGYYGYTF	TGTGCCAGCAGCGTGGGGACAGGGGGCTACTATGGCTACACCTTC
NA	TRBJ2-7	NA	TRBV7-6	CASSLEPESYEQYF	TGTGCCAGCAGCTTAGAGCCGGAATCCTACGAGCAGTACTTC
NA	TRBJ2-1	TRBD1	TRBV5-1	CASSLHDRGTYNEQFF	TGCGCCAGCAGCTTACATGACAGGGGAACCTACAATGAGCAGTTCTTC
once	TRBJ1-2	TRBD1	TRBV4-1	CASSQAGGGYTF	TGCGCCAGCAGCCAAGCAGGGGGGGGCTACACCTTC
NA	TRBJ2-3	NA	TRBV30	CAWSGGTYPTDTQYF	TGTGCCTGGAGCGGAGGGACCTACCCCACAGATACGCAGTATTTT
NA	TRBJ1-4	NA	TRBV28	CASTPGGESNEKLFF	TGTGCCAGCACCCCGGGGGGGGAAAGTAATGAAAAACTGTTTTTT
few	TRBJ1-2	NA	TRBV13	CASSLRDFLRVDGYTF	TGTGCCAGCAGTCTACGGGACTTCCTGAGGGTAGATGGCTACACCTTC
NA	TRBJ2-1	TRBD1	TRBV25-1	CASKKGTVQFEQFF	TGTGCCAGCAAAAAAGGGACAGTGCAATTTGAGCAGTTCTTC
NA	TRBJ2-1	TRBD2	TRBV27	CASSLRLAQYNEQFF	TGTGCCAGCAGTCTCCGACTAGCGCAGTACAATGAGCAGTTCTTC
NA	TRBJ1-2	NA	TRBV27	CASSSGVYGYTF	TGTGCCAGCAGTTCCGGGGTCTATGGCTACACCTTC
NA	TRBJ2-2	NA	TRBV6-1	CASSEVPAGLTGELFF	TGTGCCAGCAGTGAAGTCCCGGCAGGGCTAACCGGGGAGCTGTTTTTT
NA	TRBJ1-2	NA	TRBV5-6	CASSLWPTGAYGYTF	TGTGCCAGCAGCTTGTGGCCGACCGGGGCATATGGCTACACCTTC
NA	TRBJ1-5	NA	TRBV7-3	CASSPGANQPQHF	TGTGCCAGCAGCCCCGGGGCTAATCAGCCCCAGCATTTT
NA	TRBJ2-1	NA	TRBV4-1	CASSQGRLKQFF	TGCGCCAGCAGCCAGGGACGCCTTAAGCAGTTCTTC
NA	TRBJ1-2	NA	TRBV4-1	CASSLRAHGYPDADGDYGYTF	TGCGCCAGCAGCCTTAGAGCCCACGGTTATCCAGATGCGGATGGGGACTATGGCTACACCTTC
NA	TRBJ2-7	TRBD1	TRBV7-9	CASSRDRGGDEQYF	TGTGCCAGCAGCCGGGACAGGGGAGGGGACGAGCAGTACTTC
NA	TRBJ1-6	TRBD1	TRBV2	CASRVTGGANSPLHF	TGTGCCAGCAGGGTTACAGGGGGCGCGAATTCACCCCTCCACTTT
NA	TRBJ1-2	NA	TRBV18	CASSPPNRYGYTF	TGTGCCAGCTCACCACCAAACCGCTATGGCTACACCTTC
NA	TRBJ1-3	NA	TRBV28	CASIRGGGGLRNTIYF	TGTGCCAGCATTCGCGGCGGGGGTGGATTAAGAAACACCATATATTTT
NA	TRBJ1-5	TRBD1	TRBV19	CASRPGGSNQPQHF	TGTGCCAGTAGGCCAGGGGGTAGCAATCAGCCCCAGCATTTT
NA	TRBJ2-7	NA	TRBV30	CASTWWGHSYEQYF	TGTGCCTCGACCTGGTGGGGACACTCCTACGAGCAGTACTTC
once	TRBJ1-1	NA	TRBV2	CASSEQGLNTEAFF	TGTGCCAGCAGTGAACAGGGATTGAACACTGAAGCTTTCTTT
NA	TRBJ2-1	NA	TRBV5-3	CASSFVNEQFF	TGTGCCAGCAGCTTTGTCAATGAGCAGTTCTTC
NA	TRBJ2-4	TRBD2	TRBV4-2	CASSQDMTSQVTLAKNIQYF	TGTGCCAGCAGCCAAGATATGACTAGCCAAGTTACGCTAGCCAAAAACATTCAGTACTTC
NA	TRBJ2-3	TRBD1	TRBV19	CASSPRGLNSDTQYF	TGTGCCAGTAGTCCCAGGGGGCTTAACTCAGATACGCAGTATTTT